Here is one T cell receptor (beta chain) with its context. The antigen is unknown. The sample originates from a study of Ad26.COV2.S vaccination and SARS-CoV-2 variants. For the study at large: Of the COV1001 trial arms, the Ad26.COV2.S arm included the donor.

This table comes from immunoSEQ multiplex PCR, and its TCRdb copy is limited to in-frame clones, with some not included. The repertoire holds about 260,000 clones, 87% seen once, with less than 3.5% in the top ten. Treatment here: some 20 received Ad26.COV2.S at low or high dose, single or two shots; several received placebo; per-sample allocation not given. Material that was analyzed had been drawn on day 63 after the first vaccine or placebo injection. Vaccine was an Ad26 vector expressing Wuhan-strain SARS-CoV-2 spike. The CDR3 length is 14 residues. Study results and caveats: TCR breadth and depth estimates may have understated total T cell responses. Across vaccine and placebo recipients, the breadth of non-spike TCRs was similar.

The sequencing used peripheral blood, collected in a trial of Ad26.COV2.S vaccine versus placebo. This receptor was obtained from a person aged 18-65 years who received the Ad26.COV2.S COVID-19 vaccine or a placebo. This chain uses TRBV21-1 with TRBJ1-1. TRBV21-1 is noted as a pseudogene. This CDR3 reads CASSKGGGGTEAFF. The CDR3 region has the DNA TGTGCCAGCAGCAAAGGAGGGGGGGGAACTGAAGCTTTCTTT.